Listed here is a single T cell receptor beta chain. Its antigen is currently not known. Per-base quality was not reported, and no clone a single base away is much larger than it. The data originate from a study of OX40 agonist ivuxolimab in advanced cancers. For the wider study: The costimulatory receptor OX40 (CD134) was targeted by ivuxolimab, a fully human IgG2 agonistic monoclonal antibody. Peripheral TCRbeta sequencing aimed to test whether ivuxolimab altered TCR sequence diversity and caused clonal T-cell expansion. The paper reports the monotherapy dose-escalation portion (N of about 50 patients) of the phase I ivuxolimab trial. Intravenous ivuxolimab was administered to patients every 2 weeks at six dose levels: 0.01, 0.1, 0.3, 1.5, 3 and 10 mg/kg. Three dose-escalation patients achieved partial responses, one with hepatocellular carcinoma and two with cutaneous melanoma. Of the roughly 52 dose-escalation patients, hepatocellular carcinoma was present in around 20, melanoma in around 15, renal cell carcinoma in 9 and head and neck cancer in 9. Prior anti-PD-1, anti-PD-L1 or anti-CTLA-4 therapy was permitted, and approximately 42% of dose-escalation patients had received checkpoint inhibitors. The dose-escalation cohort was 82.7% male with a mean age of approximately 60 years, ranging from about 20 to 80.

Patients with a history of autoimmune disease or receiving systemic immunosuppression were excluded from the trial. Peripheral blood for TCR sequencing was drawn from every dose cohort at baseline, at cycle 4 day 1 and at cycle 7 day 1. Samples were obtained from an open-label, multicenter, first-in-human phase I dose-escalation trial of ivuxolimab. Adults with locally advanced or metastatic melanoma, renal cell carcinoma, hepatocellular carcinoma or head and neck squamous cell carcinoma were enrolled in the trial. Before TCR sequencing, CD4+ and CD8+ T cells were separately sorted from peripheral blood. Results and caveats for the whole study, not just this receptor: At doses of 0.1 to 3.0 mg/kg, clonal expansion of both CD4+ and CD8+ blood T cells was observed from baseline to week 6. Low levels of normalized T-cell clonal expansion were also shown by some nonresponding patients. The antigen specificity of the clonally expanded peripheral T cells was not determined. On average, CD8+ T cells showed more expanded clones than CD4+ T cells after ivuxolimab. In partial responders in the 0.1-3.0 mg/kg groups, normalized peripheral clonal expansion was found to be among the lowest, especially among CD8+ T cells.

To sequence the TCRbeta CDR3 region, genomic DNA was isolated from the sorted cells. The immunoSEQ Assay was used for sequencing of TCRbeta CDR3 regions. The table comes from immuneACCESS by way of TCRdb, which keeps in-frame sequences with V and J called. Part of the clones is missing from these tables; in studies checked, under half for an unresolved V gene and the rest for unknown reasons. Counted in this sample were 75,000 to 95,000 clones; more than 70% of them appeared once. Clones ranked in the top ten supply 9% to 10% of the sample. Including the terminal cysteine and phenylalanine, the CDR3 comprises 14 residues. Of all the DNA, just the CDR3 is kept, 42 bases in frame from base 1. The germline V gene (reference sequence) gives CDR1 as SEHNR and CDR2 as FQNEAQ. The V end gives up 7 bases and the J end 2 bases, leaving 6 bases in the junction not matched to a gene.

The receptor was derived from an adult with an advanced solid tumor such as melanoma, head and neck, liver or kidney cancer. Recombination linked TRBV7-9 to TRBJ2-5, with TRBD1 matching 8 junction bases. This sample comprised CD4+ or CD8+ T cells sorted from blood, obtained in a trial of the OX40 agonist ivuxolimab. The nucleotides read TGTGCCAGCAACCGCGACAGGGGACAAGAGACCCAGTACTTC. This encodes CASNRDRGQETQYF.